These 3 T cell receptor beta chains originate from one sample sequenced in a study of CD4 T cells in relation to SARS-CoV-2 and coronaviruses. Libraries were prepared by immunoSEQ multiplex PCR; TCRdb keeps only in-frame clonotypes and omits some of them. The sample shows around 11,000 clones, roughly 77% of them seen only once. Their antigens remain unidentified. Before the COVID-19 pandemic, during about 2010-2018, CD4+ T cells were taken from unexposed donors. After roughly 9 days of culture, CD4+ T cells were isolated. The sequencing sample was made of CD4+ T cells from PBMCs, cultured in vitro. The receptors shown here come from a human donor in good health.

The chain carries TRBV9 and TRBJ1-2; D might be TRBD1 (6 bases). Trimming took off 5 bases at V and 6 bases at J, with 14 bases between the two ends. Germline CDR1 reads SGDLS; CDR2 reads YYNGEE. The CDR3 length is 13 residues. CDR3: CASSSDSSNGYTF. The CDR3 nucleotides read TGTGCCAGCAGTTCGGACAGCTCAAATGGCTACACCTTC.

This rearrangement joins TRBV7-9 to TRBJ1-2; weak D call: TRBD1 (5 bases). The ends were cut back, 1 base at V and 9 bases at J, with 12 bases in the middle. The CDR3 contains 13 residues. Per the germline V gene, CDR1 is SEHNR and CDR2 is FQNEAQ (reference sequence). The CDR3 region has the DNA TGTGCCAGCAGCTTAGAGGTGGGGGTAAGCTACACCTTC. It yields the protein CASSLEVGVSYTF.

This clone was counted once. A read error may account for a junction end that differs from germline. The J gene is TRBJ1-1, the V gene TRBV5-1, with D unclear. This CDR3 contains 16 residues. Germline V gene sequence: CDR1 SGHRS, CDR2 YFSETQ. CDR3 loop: CASSLAHEGMKTEAFF. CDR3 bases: TGCGCCAGCAGCTTGGCCCATGAAGGGATGAAGACTGAAGCTTTCTTT.